This TCR beta chain was identified during a study of T cell responses to AZD1222 COVID-19 vaccine. Findings of the study overall: The donors showed a predominance of white British ancestry and of females, with possible underestimation of clonal diversity. Baseline testing showed seropositivity in only a handful of AZD1222 recipients. Distributed over spike, vaccine-associated CD4 TCRs predominated at 160-218 and 743-854. Close to half of all spike-specific TCRs reportedly target regions of the variants that are unmutated.

This clone was observed a few times. Its antigen is as yet unknown. The CDR3 length is 14 residues. Germline lookup yields CDR1 ENHRY and CDR2 SYGVKD. V dropped 8 bases and J dropped 10; count of bases not matched to a gene: 11. Assay used: immunoSEQ multiplex PCR; TCRdb lists only in-frame clones, some missing. The sample shows about 150,000 clones, 86% of them seen only once. V usage is TRBV10-3 and J usage is TRBJ1-6; TRBD1 agrees at 7 bases. The sequences come from peripheral blood, collected on day 0 of MenACWY control vaccination. This TCR came from an adult in good health. CDR3: CAIGEGAPGSPLHF. The CDR3 bases are TGTGCCATCGGAGAGGGGGCGCCGGGGTCACCCCTCCACTTT.